The following is a T cell receptor (beta chain) sequence with its context. This sample was included in a study of blood T cell repertoires in COVID-19. In the study overall: Sample material is recorded as cDNA or gDNA derived from T cells, B-cell-depleted T cells, or PBMCs.

J gave up 7 bases and V 2 bases, and 3 bases lay outside the gene matches. The length of the CDR3 is 14 residues. Germline loops: CDR1 MNHNY, CDR2 SVGAGI (reference sequence). Authors' analysis steps: Nucleated cell counts were estimated from reference gene primer amplification. Repertoires were generated with immunoSEQ multiplex PCR, while TCRdb's copy carries only in-frame clones and drops some. V and J calls and clone size are copied from that table; D and trimming were computed from the DNA. This sample has about 210,000 clones, with around 83% found just once. The sequenced material came from peripheral blood. This chain joins TRBV6-6 and TRBJ2-7; 12 bases agree with TRBD2. The TCR comes from a woman between 50 and 59 years old with acute or convalescent COVID-19. The CDR3 sequence: CASSYGLAGPEQYF. In nucleotides, the CDR3 is TGTGCCAGCAGTTACGGACTAGCGGGACCTGAGCAGTACTTC.